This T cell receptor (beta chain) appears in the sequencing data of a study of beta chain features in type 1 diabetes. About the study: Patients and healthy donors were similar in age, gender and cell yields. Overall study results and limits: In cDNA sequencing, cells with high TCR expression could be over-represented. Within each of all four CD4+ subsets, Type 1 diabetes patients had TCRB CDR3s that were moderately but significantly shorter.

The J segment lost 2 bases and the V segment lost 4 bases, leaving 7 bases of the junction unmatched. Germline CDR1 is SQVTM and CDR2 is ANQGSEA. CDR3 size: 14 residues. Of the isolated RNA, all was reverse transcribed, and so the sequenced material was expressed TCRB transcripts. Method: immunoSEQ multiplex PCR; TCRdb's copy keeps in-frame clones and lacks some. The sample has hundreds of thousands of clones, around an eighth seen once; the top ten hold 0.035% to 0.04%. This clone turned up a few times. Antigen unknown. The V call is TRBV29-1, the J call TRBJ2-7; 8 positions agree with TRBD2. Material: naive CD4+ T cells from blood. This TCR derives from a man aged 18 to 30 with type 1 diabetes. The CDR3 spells CSVAAGAFTYEQYF. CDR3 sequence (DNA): TGCAGCGTTGCAGCGGGAGCCTTTACCTACGAGCAGTACTTC.